These 14 T cell receptor beta chains were all obtained from the same sample, sequenced in a study of T-cell memory formation after mild COVID-19 (dated by TCRdb to the early 2020s). The library came from 5' RACE. The sequencer was an Illumina NovaSeq 6000. The raw public reads went through TCRdb reprocessing: fastp at Q25, MiXCR clone calling, in-frame beta chains kept. When rows share a CDR3 protein, they turn into one entry using the most common DNA and genes. Counted in this sample were fewer than 200,000 distinct CDR3 sequences; about a fifth of them appeared once. Approximately 22% of the sample is taken by the ten largest. Sequencing was carried out using PBMCs or a T cell subset sorted from them (not recorded which). The receptors shown here come from an adult woman who had mild COVID-19 (a few samples of this study predate the infection). The sample titles of this study are shuffled in the database, so cell type and time point are left out; the donor was told from shared clones.

This clonotype was seen only a few times. The chain carries TRBV9 and TRBJ2-7; TRBD1 aligns across 12 bases. With V trimmed by 4 bases and J by 6 bases, 11 bases remained unmatched. The CDR3 length is 16 residues. Germline CDR1 and CDR2: SGDLS and YYNGEE. This CDR3 reads CASSSRPGQGAFEQYF. CDR3 DNA sequence: TGTGCCAGCAGCTCAAGACCGGGACAGGGGGCGTTCGAGCAGTACTTC.

This clonotype was picked up a small number of times. The chain links TRBV4-3 to TRBJ2-7; D may be TRBD2 (6 bases). The CDR3 contains 14 residues. From germline, CDR1 is LGHNA and CDR2 YSLEER. Trimming shortened V by 1 base and J by 6 bases, and 13 bases separated the two germline ends. The CDR3 nucleotides read TGCGCCAGCAGCCAAGGGGGCCGGGACTCCGAGCAGTACTTC. Protein sequence: CASSQGGRDSEQYF.

Only a few counts were recorded for this clonotype. The chain uses TRBV27 and TRBJ1-5; D ambiguous. The germline V gene has CDR1 MNHEY and CDR2 SMNVEV (reference sequence). Trimming shortened V by 0 bases and J by 3 bases, and 12 bases separated the two germline ends. CDR3 length: 16 amino acids. CDR3 coding DNA: TGTGCCAGCAGTTTATCAGGGTACCTCTACAATCAGCCCCAGCATTTT. This encodes CASSLSGYLYNQPQHF.

This clonotype occurred a few times. The CDR3 DNA sequence: TGTGCCAGCAGCCCGACAGGGGCTAAGAACTATGGCTACACCTTC. Protein sequence: CASSPTGAKNYGYTF. The chain carries TRBV14 and TRBJ1-2; 8 nucleotides agree with TRBD1. The CDR3 has 15 amino acids. V gave up 4 bases and J gave up 2 bases; unmatched junction bases: 6. Germline loops: CDR1 SGHDN, CDR2 FVKESK.

The chain is built from TRBV4-2 and TRBJ2-7, with 7 bases lining up with TRBD1. Germline loops: CDR1 LGHNA, CDR2 YNFKEQ. Trimming removed 4 bases from V and 0 bases from J; junction bases left unmatched: 6. This CDR3 is 15 amino acids long. CDR3 in amino acids: CASSLEGANSYEQYF. The CDR3 nucleotides are TGTGCCAGCAGCCTAGAGGGGGCCAACTCCTACGAGCAGTACTTC.

The chain is built from TRBV4-3 and TRBJ2-1; TRBD1 aligns across 8 bases. Losses at the gene ends were 1 base for V and 6 bases for J; bases not matched to a gene: 5. The CDR3 spans 15 residues. Germline loops: CDR1 LGHNA, CDR2 YSLEER. The CDR3 reads CASSQGTGRTNEQFF. The CDR3 DNA sequence: TGCGCCAGCAGCCAAGGGACAGGGAGAACCAATGAGCAGTTCTTC.

The CDR3 coding sequence is TGTGCCACCAGTGATTTCGGGGACGAGCAGTACTTC. Amino acids: CATSDFGDEQYF. This sequence joins TRBV24-1 and TRBJ2-7; the D gene is possibly TRBD2 (5 bases). This CDR3 has 12 residues. Per the germline V gene, CDR1 is KGHDR and CDR2 is SFDVKD. V was pared by 1 base and J by 5 bases, with 5 bases between.

The V and J genes are TRBV7-2 and TRBJ2-7; possibly TRBD1 for D (6 bases). Trimming removed 3 bases at V and 4 bases at J, with 16 bases between. CDR1 and CDR2 (germline): SGHTA, FQGNSA. The CDR3 has 15 amino acids. The CDR3 loop reads CASSFGTGQIYEQYF. The CDR3 DNA follows: TGTGCCAGCAGCTTTGGAACCGGACAGATTTACGAGCAGTACTTC.

This clonotype appeared many times. V and J are TRBV5-1 and TRBJ2-7; 11 bases agree with TRBD2. The germline CDR1 and CDR2 sequences are SGHRS and YFSETQ. After removal of 3 bases from V and 3 bases from J, the junction contained 5 bases not matched to a gene. The CDR3 spans 15 residues. This CDR3 is CASSSGTSGLYEQYF. The CDR3 DNA is TGCGCCAGCAGCTCCGGGACTAGCGGACTCTACGAGCAGTACTTC.

The sample holds a few counts of this clonotype. The junction departs from the called germline gene at one end, perhaps through a read error. The J gene is TRBJ2-1, the V gene TRBV7-3, with D perhaps TRBD2 (6 bases). Germline-derived CDR1 and CDR2 are SGHTA and FQGTGA. This CDR3 has 17 residues. As DNA, the CDR3 is TGTGCCAGCAGTTTAACACCGGCGGTAGCGGATGGCAATGAGCAGTTCTTC. Protein product: CASSLTPAVADGNEQFF.

This clonotype was detected only a few times. The rearrangement joins TRBV12-3 or TRBV12-4 to TRBJ2-2; 8 bases match TRBD1. V dropped 6 bases and J dropped 6; count of bases not matched to a gene: 9. This CDR3 has 15 residues. The CDR3 spells CASSLDRDKPGELFF. The CDR3 nucleotides are TGTGCCAGCAGCCTGGACAGGGATAAGCCCGGGGAGCTGTTTTTT.

The genes are TRBV7-9 and TRBJ1-1, with 7 bases aligning to TRBD1. This CDR3 comprises 18 residues. Trimming at V came to 3 bases and at J to 6 bases, leaving 19 bases not matched to a gene. Germline CDR1 is SEHNR and CDR2 is FQNEAQ (reference sequence). CDR3 protein: CASSFRPQTDRLGAEAFF. CDR3 coding DNA: TGTGCCAGCAGCTTTCGGCCCCAAACGGACAGGCTTGGTGCTGAAGCTTTCTTT.

The chain links TRBV12-3 or TRBV12-4 to TRBJ2-3; 7 bases are a match to TRBD1. The J segment lost 0 bases and the V segment lost 6 bases, leaving 9 bases of the junction unmatched. The CDR3 is 16 residues long. The CDR3 sequence: CASRVRGPDSTDTQYF. The CDR3 region has the DNA TGTGCCAGCAGGGTTAGGGGGCCGGATAGCACAGATACGCAGTATTTT.

This sequence joins TRBV29-1 and TRBJ1-1; 7 bases match TRBD1. V lost 7 bases to trimming and J lost 1 base; unmatched junction nucleotides: 9. The CDR3 has 14 residues. Germline V gene lookup returns CDR1 SQVTM and CDR2 ANQGSEA. CDR3 sequence reads: CSAPGGGPNTEAFF. CDR3 bases: TGCAGCGCCCCAGGGGGGGGCCCGAACACTGAAGCTTTCTTT.